The 11 T cell receptor beta chains presented below share a single source sample, sequenced in a study of shared clonotypes between healthy human individuals. CD8 cells regarded as naive lacked CD45RO, were positively chosen for CCR7, and omitted terminally differentiated effector memory CD45RA+ cells. The method was immunoSEQ multiplex PCR; TCRdb's version includes in-frame clones alone and lacks a portion of them. Of approximately 650,000 clones in the sample, just under 97% were seen once. The sequenced material came from naive CD8+ T cells sorted from blood. The receptors stem from a woman aged 30 to 39 in good health.

The chain links TRBV19 to TRBJ1-3; 10 nucleotides line up with TRBD1. The germline V gene has CDR1 LNHDA and CDR2 SQIVND (reference sequence). V trimming: 4 bases; J trimming: 0 bases; junction bases outside the gene matches: 3. CDR3 length: 16 amino acids. CDR3 coding DNA: TGTGCCAGTAGTACGGACAGGGGGTTCTCTGGAAACACCATATATTTT. This encodes CASSTDRGFSGNTIYF.

This chain uses TRBV6-5 with TRBJ2-4; no definite D call. The CDR3 has 14 residues. Germline-derived CDR1 and CDR2 are MNHEY and SVGAGI. The V gene lost 5 bases and the J gene lost 0 bases, with 8 bases spanning the gap. The DNA for the CDR3 is TGTGCCAGCAGTCCCGTTCTAGCCAAAAACATTCAGTACTTC. Translation: CASSPVLAKNIQYF.

The chain employs TRBV6-1 and TRBJ2-5, with a weak D call TRBD2 (5 bases). Trimming took off 4 bases at V and 4 bases at J, with 22 bases between the two ends. The CDR3 loop spans 17 amino acids. The germline gives CDR1 MNHNS, CDR2 SASEGT. The CDR3 here is CASSVGEGALRRETQYF. In nucleotides, the CDR3 is TGTGCCAGCAGTGTCGGTGAGGGCGCACTGCGGCGAGAGACCCAGTACTTC.

This chain uses TRBV7-3 with TRBJ2-7, with TRBD2 matching 10 bases. Germline CDR1 reads SGHTA; CDR2 reads FQGTGA. The V gene end was trimmed by 4 bases and the J gene end by 3 bases; junction bases not matched to a gene: 3. This CDR3 contains 14 residues. CDR3 protein: CASSWTSGNYEQYF. The DNA for the CDR3 is TGTGCCAGCAGCTGGACTAGCGGCAACTACGAGCAGTACTTC.

This clone was detected once. The chain recombines TRBV25-1 with TRBJ1-3; no clear D. CDR1 MGHDK and CDR2 SYGVNS come from the germline V gene. This CDR3 has 15 amino acids. The V end lost 1 base, the J end lost 0 bases, and 7 bases lay between the germline ends. The CDR3 DNA sequence: TGTGCCAGCAGTGAATGGCCAGGCTCTGGAAACACCATATATTTT. This sequence encodes CASSEWPGSGNTIYF.

Remarks on this clone: The sample has other DNA sequences that encode this CDR3 too. This CDR3 is CASSLVAGEYNEQFF. The CDR3 DNA reads TGTGCCAGCAGCTTAGTAGCGGGCGAATACAATGAGCAGTTCTTC. The chain has TRBV7-9 and TRBJ2-1; TRBD2 agrees at 7 bases. The germline gives CDR1 SEHNR, CDR2 FQNEAQ (reference sequence). The junction had 4 bases not matched to a gene; V was cut back by 1 base and J by 4 bases. The CDR3 is 15 amino acids.

The chain employs TRBV7-3 and TRBJ2-1, with TRBD2 identical over 10 bases. Germline V gene lookup returns CDR1 SGHTA and CDR2 FQGTGA. The CDR3 length is 13 residues. Trimming removed 6 bases from V and 7 bases from J; junction bases left unmatched: 3. The CDR3: CASSLAGDNEQFF. The CDR3 DNA is TGTGCCAGCAGTCTAGCGGGAGATAATGAGCAGTTCTTC.

This chain connects TRBV7-3 to TRBJ2-1, with D tentatively TRBD2 (6 bases). This CDR3 spans 16 amino acids. CDR1 is SGHTA, CDR2 FQGTGA, per germline. Between the trimmed V and J ends, which lost 5 bases and 0 bases, there was a span of 14 bases. CDR3 nucleotide sequence: TGTGCCAGCAGCACGCGGGACGGTAGCTCCTACAATGAGCAGTTCTTC. Its protein product is CASSTRDGSSYNEQFF.

With regard to this clone: Other nucleotide sequences from this sample produce the same CDR3. The gene calls are TRBV27 and TRBJ2-6; D remains ambiguous. The CDR3 has 14 amino acids. Germline V lookup: CDR1 MNHEY, CDR2 SMNVEV (reference sequence). The V and J ends lost 4 bases and 0 bases respectively, with 4 bases between them. The CDR3 nucleotides read TGTGCCAGCAGTTCGCTCTCTGGGGCCAACGTCCTGACTTTC. Residues: CASSSLSGANVLTF.

The chain employs TRBV6-5 and TRBJ2-1; D not resolved. CDR3 size: 15 residues. Trimming took off 0 bases at V and 10 bases at J, with 16 bases between the two ends. Per the germline V gene, CDR1 is MNHEY and CDR2 is SVGAGI. CDR3 protein: CASSYSIVGPVEQFF. The CDR3 DNA reads TGTGCCAGCAGTTACTCGATAGTGGGTCCCGTAGAGCAGTTCTTC.

The gene calls are TRBV10-1 and TRBJ2-7; 9 bases fit TRBD2. CDR1 WNHNN and CDR2 SYGVQD come from the germline V gene (reference sequence). The CDR3 loop spans 15 amino acids. The junction had 7 bases not matched to a gene; V was cut back by 2 bases and J by 5 bases. The CDR3 loop reads CASSEVLAGTDEQYF. CDR3 DNA: TGCGCCAGCAGTGAGGTGCTAGCGGGAACCGACGAGCAGTACTTC.